This T cell receptor (beta chain) was documented in a study of T cell responses to AZD1222 COVID-19 vaccine. Findings of the study overall: In a largely white British group with more females than males, clonal diversity was possibly underestimated. Recipients of two AZD1222 doses showed rising Spike-specific TCR breadth and depth.

Points on this clone: Its antigen remains unidentified.

Generated by immunoSEQ multiplex PCR, the TCRdb table keeps only in-frame clones and is missing some. The data show 75,000 to 80,000 clones, over 65% seen once. This TCR came from an adult who received the MenACWY meningococcal vaccine as a control. This sample comprised peripheral blood, obtained 28 days after the second dose of the MenACWY control vaccine.

CDR3 amino acids: CASRQGGDTEAFF. The CDR3 nucleotides are TGTGCCAGCAGACAGGGTGGGGACACTGAAGCTTTCTTT. The genes are TRBV7-9 and TRBJ1-1, with D perhaps matching TRBD1 (6 bases). This CDR3 has 13 amino acids. With 6 bases removed from V and 3 bases from J, the gap between germline ends came to 11 bases. CDR1 and CDR2 from the germline V gene are SEHNR and FQNEAQ (reference sequence).